Listed here are 14 T cell receptor beta chains from one sample, sequenced in a study of T cells expressing NK-cell markers. TCRdb reworked the 5' RACE reads into one entry per CDR3 protein, no DNA. The table lists 300,000 to 450,000 distinct CDR3 sequences. The specimen was blood T cells: a sorted CD56 or NKG2C T cell subset, CD4+ or CD8+ T cells, or bulk PBMC T cells (not recorded which). Receptor source: a man aged 18-75 years in good health.

V and J are TRBV3-1 and TRBJ1-2; the TCRdb D gene call, TRBD1, has no DNA to confirm it. The germline V gene has CDR1 LGHDT and CDR2 YNNKEL (reference sequence). CDR3 length equals 14 residues. The chain's CDR3 is CASSQGRVNYGYTF.

The chain joins TRBV5-8 to TRBJ2-3. Germline V gives CDR1 SGHTS, CDR2 YDEGEE. The CDR3 length is 13 residues. CDR3 in amino acids: CASSFVLADTQYF.

V is TRBV20-1 and J is TRBJ2-7; the D call from TCRdb, TRBD2, cannot be confirmed without DNA. CDR3 length equals 16 residues. Germline V gene sequence: CDR1 DFQATT, CDR2 SNEGSKA (reference sequence). CDR3 sequence reads: CSARGLRRASSYEQYF.

The J gene is TRBJ1-5, the V gene TRBV2; TCRdb returns TRBD1, unconfirmable since there is no DNA. Germline CDR1 SNHLY, CDR2 FYNNEI. The CDR3 totals 17 residues. The CDR3 reads CASRPSLTGASNQPQHF.

The chain joins TRBV20-1 to TRBJ1-6. Germline V gene sequence: CDR1 DFQATT, CDR2 SNEGSKA (reference sequence). This CDR3 region has 16 residues. The CDR3 reads CSASNKGSSYNSPLHF.

This chain connects TRBV24-1 to TRBJ2-3. CDR3 length equals 16 residues. Germline V gives CDR1 KGHDR, CDR2 SFDVKD. The CDR3 protein is CATSDSLGAGTDTQYF.

The chain is built from TRBV19 and TRBJ2-7. Germline lookup yields CDR1 LNHDA and CDR2 SQIVND (reference sequence). The CDR3 is made up of 15 amino acids. CDR3 in amino acids: CASSARDGANYEQYF.

The chain is built from TRBV14 and TRBJ2-5; the D call from TCRdb, TRBD2, cannot be confirmed without DNA. Germline V gene data show CDR1 as SGHDN and CDR2 as FVKESK. This CDR3 spans 15 amino acids. The CDR3 region is CASSQGGAGTVTQYF.

This chain connects TRBV6-1 to TRBJ1-1; the D call of TRBD1 rests on TCRdb alone, since no DNA is present to check it. The CDR3 contains 16 residues. The germline V gene encodes CDR1 MNHNS and CDR2 SASEGT. Here the CDR3 reads CASKLGTGRLNTEAFF.

The chain joins TRBV2 to TRBJ2-3; the D call of TRBD2 rests on TCRdb alone, since no DNA is present to check it. Germline lookup yields CDR1 SNHLY and CDR2 FYNNEI. This CDR3 has 15 amino acids. The CDR3 here is CASIQTSGGWDTQYF.

J is TRBJ1-5 and V is TRBV29-1; TCRdb's D gene call, TRBD1, goes unchecked for lack of DNA. The CDR3 has 15 residues. The germline V gene has CDR1 SQVTM and CDR2 ANQGSEA. This CDR3 reads CSVGLMTGSGQPQHF.

The chain has TRBV7-3 and TRBJ2-1. This CDR3 is 12 amino acids long. Germline V gives CDR1 SGHTA, CDR2 FQGTGA. This CDR3 reads CASALHSDEQFF.

This rearrangement joins TRBV29-1 to TRBJ1-1. The CDR3 loop spans 14 amino acids. The germline V gene encodes CDR1 SQVTM and CDR2 ANQGSEA. The CDR3 sequence: CSALTGLRDTEAFF.

The J gene is TRBJ2-1, the V gene TRBV10-3; the D gene TCRdb calls, TRBD2, cannot be checked with no DNA. This CDR3 contains 16 residues. Germline-derived CDR1 and CDR2 are ENHRY and SYGVKD. The CDR3 sequence is CAISDVASGGNNEQFF.